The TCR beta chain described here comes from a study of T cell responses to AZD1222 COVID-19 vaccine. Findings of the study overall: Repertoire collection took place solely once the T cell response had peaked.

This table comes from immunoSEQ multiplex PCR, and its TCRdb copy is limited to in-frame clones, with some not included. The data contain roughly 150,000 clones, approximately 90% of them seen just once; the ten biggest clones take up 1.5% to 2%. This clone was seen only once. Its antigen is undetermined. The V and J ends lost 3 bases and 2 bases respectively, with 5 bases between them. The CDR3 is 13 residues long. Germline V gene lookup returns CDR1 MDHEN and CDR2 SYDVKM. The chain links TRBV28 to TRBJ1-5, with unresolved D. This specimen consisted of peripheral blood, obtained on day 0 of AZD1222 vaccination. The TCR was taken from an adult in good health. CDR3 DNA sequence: TGTGCCAGCAGTTTTGATGGCAATCAGCCCCAGCATTTT. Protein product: CASSFDGNQPQHF.